The 11 T cell receptor beta chains in this list originate from one sample, sequenced in a study of T cells in Graves' hyperthyroidism and ophthalmopathy. What was amplified from RNA transcripts were TCR beta CDR3 regions. First-round RT-PCR with HTBI primers amplified the TCR CDR3 region. MiXCR, run by TCRdb on the multiplex PCR reads, gives a single entry per CDR3 protein. The sample lists about 360,000 distinct CDR3 sequences, less than 15% occurring once. Specimen: blood. All receptors derive from a woman between 18 and 29 years old with Graves' hyperthyroidism.

This clonotype was seen many times. The rearrangement uses TRBV5-1 and TRBJ2-7; 8 nucleotides agree with TRBD1. Trimming cost V 4 bases and J 0 bases; bases outside gene matches: 9. In germline, CDR1 is SGHRS, CDR2 YFSETQ. This CDR3 has 16 amino acids. In DNA, the CDR3 is TGCGCCAGCAGCCGGGCAGGGGGCTATGACTCCTACGAGCAGTACTTC. This translates into CASSRAGGYDSYEQYF.

This clonotype turned up a few times. The V and J genes are TRBV7-2 and TRBJ2-6, with D unclear. This CDR3 comprises 15 residues. CDR1 is SGHTA and CDR2 is FQGNSA in the germline V gene. The germline V and J ends were trimmed by 3 bases and 0 bases, with 6 bases remaining between them. CDR3 in amino acids: CASSFTHSGANVLTF. The CDR3 bases are TGTGCCAGCAGCTTTACCCACTCTGGGGCCAACGTCCTGACTTTC.

This clonotype was picked up many times. The chain combines TRBV3-1 with TRBJ2-7; TRBD2 matches 7 bases. The CDR3 sequence is 13 residues long. V lost 4 bases to trimming and J lost 12 bases; unmatched junction nucleotides: 12. From germline, CDR1 is LGHDT and CDR2 YNNKEL (reference sequence). DNA of the CDR3: TGTGCCAGCAGCCCCCCCACTAGCGTCGGAGTGTACTTC. Amino acid sequence: CASSPPTSVGVYF.

This clonotype occurred many times. This sequence joins TRBV9 and TRBJ1-5; D might be TRBD1 (6 bases). This CDR3 contains 10 residues. Germline loops: CDR1 SGDLS, CDR2 YYNGEE. V was cut by 9 bases and J by 6 bases, with 7 bases left in between. In nucleotides, the CDR3 is TGTGCCACCAGGGGTCAGCCCCAGCATTTT. Translating it yields CATRGQPQHF.

This rearrangement joins TRBV5-8 to TRBJ2-2, with 12 bases identical to TRBD2. Losses at the gene ends were 0 bases for V and 8 bases for J; bases not matched to a gene: 2. The CDR3 length is 15 residues. Germline V gene data show CDR1 as SGHTS and CDR2 as YDEGEE. CDR3: CASSLGLAGAGELFF. CDR3 coding DNA: TGTGCCAGCAGCTTGGGACTAGCGGGAGCTGGGGAGCTGTTTTTT.

This clonotype was counted at least ten times. The gene calls are TRBV7-9 and TRBJ2-3; D may match TRBD1 or TRBD2 (6 bases each). The V and J ends lost 3 bases and 4 bases respectively, with 14 bases between them. CDR1 is SEHNR, CDR2 FQNEAQ, per germline (reference sequence). The CDR3 spans 15 residues. The CDR3 here is CASSFKRGEADTQYF. CDR3 DNA: TGTGCCAGCAGCTTTAAAAGGGGGGAGGCAGATACGCAGTATTTT.

This chain joins TRBV9 and TRBJ2-3; D possibly corresponds to TRBD2 (5 bases). The CDR3 extends over 12 amino acids. Germline values: CDR1 SGDLS, CDR2 YYNGEE. V was clipped by 3 bases and J by 6 bases, with 8 bases between them. CDR3 nucleotide sequence: TGTGCCAGCAGCGCACTAGGGGATACGCAGTATTTT. This translates into CASSALGDTQYF.

There are a few counts of this clonotype. The CDR3 reads CASSPRAGGEKLFF. The CDR3 bases are TGTGCCAGCAGCCCTCGGGCCGGGGGGGAAAAACTGTTTTTT. This sequence joins TRBV7-9 and TRBJ1-4; TRBD1 is a possible D gene (5 bases). The CDR3 contains 14 residues. Between the trimmed V and J ends, which lost 5 bases and 8 bases, there was a span of 15 bases. The germline V gene has CDR1 SEHNR and CDR2 FQNEAQ (reference sequence).

This clonotype has ten or more counts. V gene TRBV20-1 combines with J gene TRBJ2-7; D gene uncertain. The germline V gene has CDR1 DFQATT and CDR2 SNEGSKA (reference sequence). The CDR3 runs 14 residues. V was cut by 2 bases and J by 2 bases, with 13 bases left in between. The CDR3 reads CSARPWGIAYEQYF. Here the CDR3 DNA reads TGCAGTGCTAGACCATGGGGTATCGCCTACGAGCAGTACTTC.

This clonotype has at least ten counts. The chain employs TRBV2 and TRBJ2-7; 7 nucleotides line up with TRBD2. V gave up 3 bases and J gave up 2 bases; unmatched junction bases: 10. The CDR3 length is 16 residues. The germline V gene encodes CDR1 SNHLY and CDR2 FYNNEI. DNA for the CDR3: TGTGCCAGCAGTGAGGGACCGAGACTAGCCCCCTACGAGCAGTACTTC. The encoded protein is CASSEGPRLAPYEQYF.

This clonotype was detected ten times or more. V usage is TRBV12-3 or TRBV12-4 and J usage is TRBJ1-2, with D perhaps matching TRBD1 (5 bases). Trimming left V 5 bases short and J 8 bases short, with 18 bases between. This CDR3 region has 14 residues. CDR3 DNA: TGTGCCAGCAGTCCCTCACAGGACCACGCAGGCTACACCTTC. Amino acids: CASSPSQDHAGYTF.